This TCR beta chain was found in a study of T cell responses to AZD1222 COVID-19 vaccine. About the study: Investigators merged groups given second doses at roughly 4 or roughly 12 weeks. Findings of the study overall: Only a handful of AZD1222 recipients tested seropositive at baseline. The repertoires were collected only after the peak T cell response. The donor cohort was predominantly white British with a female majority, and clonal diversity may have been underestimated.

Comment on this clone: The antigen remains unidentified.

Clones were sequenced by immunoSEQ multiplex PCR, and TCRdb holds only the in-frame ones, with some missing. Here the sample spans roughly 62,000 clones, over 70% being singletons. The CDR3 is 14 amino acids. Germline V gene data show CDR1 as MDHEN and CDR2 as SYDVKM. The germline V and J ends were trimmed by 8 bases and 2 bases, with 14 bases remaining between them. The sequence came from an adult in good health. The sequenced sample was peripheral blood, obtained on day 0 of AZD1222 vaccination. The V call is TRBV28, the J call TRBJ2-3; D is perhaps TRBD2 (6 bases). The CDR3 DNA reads TGTGCCAGCTCCCCGGGGGACCTCACAGATACGCAGTATTTT. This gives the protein CASSPGDLTDTQYF.